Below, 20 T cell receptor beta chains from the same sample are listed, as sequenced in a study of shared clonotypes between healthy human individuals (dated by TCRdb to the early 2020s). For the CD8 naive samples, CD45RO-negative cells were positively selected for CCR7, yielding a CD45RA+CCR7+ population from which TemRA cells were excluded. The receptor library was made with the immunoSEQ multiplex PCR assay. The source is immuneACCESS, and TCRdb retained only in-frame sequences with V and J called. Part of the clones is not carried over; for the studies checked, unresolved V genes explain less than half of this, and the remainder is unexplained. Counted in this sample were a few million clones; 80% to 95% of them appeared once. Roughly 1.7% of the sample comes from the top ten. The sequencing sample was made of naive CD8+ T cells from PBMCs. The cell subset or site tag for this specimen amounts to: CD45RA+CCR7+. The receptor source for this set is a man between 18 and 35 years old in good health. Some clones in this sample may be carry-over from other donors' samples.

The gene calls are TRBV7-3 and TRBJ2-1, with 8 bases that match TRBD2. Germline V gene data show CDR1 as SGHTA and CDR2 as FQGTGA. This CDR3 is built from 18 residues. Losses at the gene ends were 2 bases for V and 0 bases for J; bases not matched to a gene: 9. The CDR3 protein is CASSLGYLTSGSYNEQFF. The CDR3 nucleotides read TGTGCCAGCAGCTTAGGTTACCTAACTAGCGGCTCCTACAATGAGCAGTTCTTC.

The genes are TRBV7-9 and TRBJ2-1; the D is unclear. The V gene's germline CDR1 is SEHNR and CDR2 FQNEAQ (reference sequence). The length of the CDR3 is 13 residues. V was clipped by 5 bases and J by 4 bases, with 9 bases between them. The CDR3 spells CASSPSLYNEQFF. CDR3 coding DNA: TGTGCCAGCAGCCCCAGCCTATACAATGAGCAGTTCTTC.

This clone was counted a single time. This CDR3 is CASSGRRTSNTDTQYF. The CDR3 DNA reads TGTGCCAGCAGCGGTCGCCGGACCAGCAACACAGATACGCAGTATTTT. The gene calls are TRBV7-8 and TRBJ2-3; no definite D call. The CDR3 extends over 16 amino acids. Germline assignment: CDR1 SGHVS and CDR2 FQNEAQ. With 5 bases removed from V and 2 bases from J, the gap between germline ends came to 17 bases.

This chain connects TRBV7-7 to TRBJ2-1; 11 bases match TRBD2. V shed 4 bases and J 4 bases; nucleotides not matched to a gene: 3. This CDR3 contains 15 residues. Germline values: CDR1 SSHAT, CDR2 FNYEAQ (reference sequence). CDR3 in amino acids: CASSWGLAAYNEQFF. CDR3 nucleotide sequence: TGTGCCAGCAGCTGGGGACTAGCGGCATACAATGAGCAGTTCTTC.

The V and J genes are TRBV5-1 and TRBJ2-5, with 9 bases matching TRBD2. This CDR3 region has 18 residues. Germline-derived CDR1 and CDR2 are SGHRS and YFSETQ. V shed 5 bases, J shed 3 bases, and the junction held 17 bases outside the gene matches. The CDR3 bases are TGCGCCAGCAGGGACGGTAGAGTAGCGGGAGATTCGGAAGAGACCCAGTACTTC. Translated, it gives CASRDGRVAGDSEETQYF.

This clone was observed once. CDR3 nucleotides: TGTGCCAGCAGCTTTCGGCGGGAGGTAACCAATGAGCAGTTCTTC. This sequence encodes CASSFRREVTNEQFF. The rearrangement links TRBV5-4 to TRBJ2-1, with 8 bases aligning to TRBD2. The germline CDR1 and CDR2 sequences are SGHNT and YYREEE (reference sequence). This CDR3 comprises 15 residues. The V and J ends lost 2 bases and 6 bases, in that order; junction bases with no gene match: 7. Filled out from reference TRBV5-4 and TRBJ2-1, the complete variable domain reads ETGVTQSPTHLIKTRGQQVTLRCSSQSGHNTVSWYQQALGQGPQFIFQYYREEENGRGNFPPRFSGLQFPNYSSELNVNALELDDSALYLCASSFRREVTNEQFFGPGTRLTVL.

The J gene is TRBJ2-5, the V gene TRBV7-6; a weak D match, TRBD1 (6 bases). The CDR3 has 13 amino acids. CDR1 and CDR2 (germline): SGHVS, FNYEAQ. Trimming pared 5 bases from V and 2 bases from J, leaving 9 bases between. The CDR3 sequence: CASSIGQQETQYF. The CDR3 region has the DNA TGTGCCAGCAGCATCGGACAGCAAGAGACCCAGTACTTC.

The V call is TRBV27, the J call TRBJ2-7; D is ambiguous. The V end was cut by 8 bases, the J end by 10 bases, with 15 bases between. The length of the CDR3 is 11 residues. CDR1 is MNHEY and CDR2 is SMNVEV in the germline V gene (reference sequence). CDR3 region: CASGSRRGQYF. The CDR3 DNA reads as TGTGCCAGCGGATCTCGCAGAGGACAGTACTTC.

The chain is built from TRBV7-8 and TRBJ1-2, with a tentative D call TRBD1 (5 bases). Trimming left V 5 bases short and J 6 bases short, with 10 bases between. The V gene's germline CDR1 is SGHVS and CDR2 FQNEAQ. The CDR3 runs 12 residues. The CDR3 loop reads CASSPGWDGYTF. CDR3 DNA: TGTGCCAGCAGCCCAGGGTGGGATGGCTACACCTTC.

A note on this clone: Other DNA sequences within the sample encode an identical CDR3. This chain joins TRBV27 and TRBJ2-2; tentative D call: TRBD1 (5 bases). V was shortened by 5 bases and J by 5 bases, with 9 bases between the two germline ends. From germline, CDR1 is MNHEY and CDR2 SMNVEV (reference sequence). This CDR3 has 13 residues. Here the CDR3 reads CASSTSGTGELFF. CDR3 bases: TGTGCCAGCAGTACCTCAGGGACCGGGGAGCTGTTTTTT.

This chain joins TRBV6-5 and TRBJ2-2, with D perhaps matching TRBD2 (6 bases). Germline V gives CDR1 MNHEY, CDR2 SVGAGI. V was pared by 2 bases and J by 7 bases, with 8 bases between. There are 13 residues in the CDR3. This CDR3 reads CASSYGEVGELFF. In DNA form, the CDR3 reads TGTGCCAGCAGTTACGGGGAGGTCGGGGAGCTGTTTTTT.

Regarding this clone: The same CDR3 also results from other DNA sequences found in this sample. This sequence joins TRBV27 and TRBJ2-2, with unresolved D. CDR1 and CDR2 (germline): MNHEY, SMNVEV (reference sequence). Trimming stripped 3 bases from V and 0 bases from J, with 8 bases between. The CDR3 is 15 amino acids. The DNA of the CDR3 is TGTGCCAGCAGTTTGAGGACCGCGAACACCGGGGAGCTGTTTTTT. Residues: CASSLRTANTGELFF.

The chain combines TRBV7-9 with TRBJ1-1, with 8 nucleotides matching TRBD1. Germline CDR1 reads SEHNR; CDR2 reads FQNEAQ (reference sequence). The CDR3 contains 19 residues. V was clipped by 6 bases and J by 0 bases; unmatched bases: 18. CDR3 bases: TGTGCCAGCAGGACCGGGACAGGACCGCCCGGGCTGATGAACACTGAAGCTTTCTTT. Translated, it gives CASRTGTGPPGLMNTEAFF. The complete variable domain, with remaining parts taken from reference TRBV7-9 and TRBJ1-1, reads DTGVSQNPRHKITKRGQNVTFRCDPISEHNRLYWYRQTLGQGPEFLTYFQNEAQLEKSRLLSDRFSAERPKGSFSTLEIQRTEQGDSAMYLCASRTGTGPPGLMNTEAFFGQGTRLTVV.

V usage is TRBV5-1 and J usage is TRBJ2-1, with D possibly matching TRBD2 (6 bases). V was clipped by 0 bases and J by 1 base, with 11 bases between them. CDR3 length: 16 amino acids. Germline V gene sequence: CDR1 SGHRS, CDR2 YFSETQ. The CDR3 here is CASSLGLGISYNEQFF. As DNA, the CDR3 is TGCGCCAGCAGCTTGGGACTAGGGATTTCCTACAATGAGCAGTTCTTC.

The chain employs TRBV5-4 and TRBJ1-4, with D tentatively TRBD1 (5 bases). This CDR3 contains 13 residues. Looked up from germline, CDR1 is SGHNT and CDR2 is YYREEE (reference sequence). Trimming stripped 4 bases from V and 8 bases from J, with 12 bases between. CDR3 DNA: TGTGCCAGCAGCCCCGAGGGGCGCGAAAAACTGTTTTTT. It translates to CASSPEGREKLFF.

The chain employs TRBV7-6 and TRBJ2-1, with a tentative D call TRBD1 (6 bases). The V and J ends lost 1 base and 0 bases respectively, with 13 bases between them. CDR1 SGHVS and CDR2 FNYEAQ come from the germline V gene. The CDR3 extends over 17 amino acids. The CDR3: CASSLGAGDISYNEQFF. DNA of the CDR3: TGTGCCAGCAGCTTAGGGGCCGGGGACATCTCCTACAATGAGCAGTTCTTC.

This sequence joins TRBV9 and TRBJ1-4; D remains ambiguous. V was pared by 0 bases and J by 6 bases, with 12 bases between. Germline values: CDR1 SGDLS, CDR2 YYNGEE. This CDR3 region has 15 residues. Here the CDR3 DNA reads TGTGCCAGCAGCGTAGGGTGGCAGGCAGATGAAAAACTGTTTTTT. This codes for CASSVGWQADEKLFF.

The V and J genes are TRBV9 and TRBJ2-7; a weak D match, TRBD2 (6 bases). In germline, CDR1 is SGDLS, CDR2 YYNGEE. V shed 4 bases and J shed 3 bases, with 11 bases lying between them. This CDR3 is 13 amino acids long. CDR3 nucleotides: TGTGCCAGCAGCTCATCCGGGAGCTACGAGCAGTACTTC. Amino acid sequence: CASSSSGSYEQYF. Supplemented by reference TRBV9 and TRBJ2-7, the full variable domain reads DSGVTQTPKHLITATGQRVTLRCSPRSGDLSVYWYQQSLDQGLQFLIQYYNGEERAKGNILERFSAQQFPDLHSELNLSSLELGDSALYFCASSSSGSYEQYFGPGTRLTVT.

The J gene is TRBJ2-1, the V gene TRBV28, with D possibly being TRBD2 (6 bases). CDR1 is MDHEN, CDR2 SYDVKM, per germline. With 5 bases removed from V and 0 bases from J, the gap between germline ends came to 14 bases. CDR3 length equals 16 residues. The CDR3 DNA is TGTGCCAGCAGTATTACCGGGACTGGCTCCTACAATGAGCAGTTCTTC. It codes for CASSITGTGSYNEQFF.

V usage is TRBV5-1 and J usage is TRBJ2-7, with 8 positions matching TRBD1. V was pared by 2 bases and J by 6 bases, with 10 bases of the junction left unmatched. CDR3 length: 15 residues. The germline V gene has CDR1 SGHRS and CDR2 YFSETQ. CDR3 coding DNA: TGCGCCAGCAGCTTCACAGGGGGTGGAGGGGCCGAGCAGTACTTC. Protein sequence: CASSFTGGGGAEQYF.